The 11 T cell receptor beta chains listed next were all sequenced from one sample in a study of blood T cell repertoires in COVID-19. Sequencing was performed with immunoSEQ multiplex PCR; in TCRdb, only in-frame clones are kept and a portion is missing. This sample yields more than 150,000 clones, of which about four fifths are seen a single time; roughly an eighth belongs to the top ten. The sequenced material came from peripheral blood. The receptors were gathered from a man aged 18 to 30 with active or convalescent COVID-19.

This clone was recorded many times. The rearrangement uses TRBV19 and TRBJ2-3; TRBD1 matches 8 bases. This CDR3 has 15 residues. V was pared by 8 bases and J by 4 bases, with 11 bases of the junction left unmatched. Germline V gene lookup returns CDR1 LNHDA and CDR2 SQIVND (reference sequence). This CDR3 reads CASERTGLGADTQYF. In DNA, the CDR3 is TGTGCCAGTGAACGGACAGGGCTAGGGGCAGATACGCAGTATTTT.

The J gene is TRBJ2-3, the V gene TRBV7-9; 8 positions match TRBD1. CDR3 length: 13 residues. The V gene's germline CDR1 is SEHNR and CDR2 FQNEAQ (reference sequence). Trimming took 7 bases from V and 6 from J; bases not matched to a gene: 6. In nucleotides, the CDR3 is TGTGCCAGCACCCGACAGGGGCCGGATACGCAGTATTTT. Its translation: CASTRQGPDTQYF. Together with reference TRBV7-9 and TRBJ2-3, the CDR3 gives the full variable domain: DTGVSQNPRHKITKRGQNVTFRCDPISEHNRLYWYRQTLGQGPEFLTYFQNEAQLEKSRLLSDRFSAERPKGSFSTLEIQRTEQGDSAMYLCASTRQGPDTQYFGPGTRLTVL.

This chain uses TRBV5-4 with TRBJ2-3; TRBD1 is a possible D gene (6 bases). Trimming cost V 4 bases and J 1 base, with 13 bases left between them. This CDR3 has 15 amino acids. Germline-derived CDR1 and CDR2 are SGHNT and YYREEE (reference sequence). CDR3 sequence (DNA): TGTGCCAGCAGCAGGGGGACAAGGGGCACAGATACGCAGTATTTT. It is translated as CASSRGTRGTDTQYF.

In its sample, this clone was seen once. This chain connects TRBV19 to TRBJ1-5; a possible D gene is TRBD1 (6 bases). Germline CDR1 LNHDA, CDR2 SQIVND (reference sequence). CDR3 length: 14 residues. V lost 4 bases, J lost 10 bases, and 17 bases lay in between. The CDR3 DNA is TGTGCCAGTAGTACAGGCCAGAGGGGGTACCCCCAGCATTTT. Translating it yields CASSTGQRGYPQHF.

CDR3 amino acids: CATSASVGDHSNQPQHF. The CDR3 DNA sequence: TGTGCCACCAGCGCTTCGGTCGGGGATCACAGCAATCAGCCCCAGCATTTT. The chain combines TRBV15 with TRBJ1-5; D is ambiguous. The CDR3 covers 17 residues. Trimming pared 5 bases from V and 1 base from J, leaving 18 bases between. Germline CDR1 reads LNHNV; CDR2 reads YYDKDF (reference sequence).

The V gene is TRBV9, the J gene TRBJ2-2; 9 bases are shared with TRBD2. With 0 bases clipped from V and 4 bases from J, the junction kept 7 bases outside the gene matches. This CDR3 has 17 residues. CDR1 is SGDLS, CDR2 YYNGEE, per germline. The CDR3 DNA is TGTGCCAGCAGCGTAGGGGCGCGGGGGGGCCGCACCGGGGAGCTGTTTTTT. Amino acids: CASSVGARGGRTGELFF.

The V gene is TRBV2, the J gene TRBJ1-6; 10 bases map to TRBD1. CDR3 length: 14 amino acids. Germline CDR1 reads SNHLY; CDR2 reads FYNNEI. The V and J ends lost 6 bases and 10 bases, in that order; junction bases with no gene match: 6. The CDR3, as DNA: TGTGCCAGCAGACCCGACAGGGGGCACTCACCCCTCCACTTT. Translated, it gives CASRPDRGHSPLHF.

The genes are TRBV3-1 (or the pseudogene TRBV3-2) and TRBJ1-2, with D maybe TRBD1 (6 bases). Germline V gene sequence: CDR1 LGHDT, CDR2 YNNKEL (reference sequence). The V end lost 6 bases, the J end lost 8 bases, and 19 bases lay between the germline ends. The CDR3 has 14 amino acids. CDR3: CASRSQGQGHGYTF. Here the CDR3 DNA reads TGTGCCAGCAGAAGCCAGGGTCAGGGACACGGCTACACCTTC.

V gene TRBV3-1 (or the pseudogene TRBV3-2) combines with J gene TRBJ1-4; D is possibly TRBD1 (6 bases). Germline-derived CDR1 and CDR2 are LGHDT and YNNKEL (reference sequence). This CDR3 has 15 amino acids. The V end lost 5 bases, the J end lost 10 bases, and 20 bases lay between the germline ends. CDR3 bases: TGTGCCAGCAGCTTAACAGGGCCCGGGGCGACAAAACTGTTTTTT. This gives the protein CASSLTGPGATKLFF.

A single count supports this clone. CDR3 coding DNA: TGCGCCAGCAGCTTGGACAGATACGAGCAGTACTTC. This translates into CASSLDRYEQYF. The chain is built from TRBV5-1 and TRBJ2-7; D remains unclear. V lost 0 bases, J lost 4 bases, and 5 bases lay in between. Germline loops: CDR1 SGHRS, CDR2 YFSETQ. The CDR3 spans 12 residues.

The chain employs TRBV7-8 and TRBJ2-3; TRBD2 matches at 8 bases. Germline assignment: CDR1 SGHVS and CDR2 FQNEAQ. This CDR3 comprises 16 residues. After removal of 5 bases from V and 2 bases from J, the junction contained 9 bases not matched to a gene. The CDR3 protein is CASSTPLAGSTDTQYF. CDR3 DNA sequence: TGTGCCAGCAGCACACCCTTAGCGGGGTCCACAGATACGCAGTATTTT.